A single sample gave rise to the 22 T cell receptor beta chains below, sequenced in a study of PD-L1 blockade in urothelial cancer. TCRdb's copy holds only in-frame clones and misses some; the assay was immunoSEQ multiplex PCR. The profile shows around 70,000 clones, 84% of them singletons. The time point denotes: pretreatment peripheral blood. This specimen consisted of PBMCs, obtained around atezolizumab (anti-PD-L1) treatment. The origin of the receptors is a woman between 70 and 85 years old with urothelial cancer.

The CDR3 is CASSYAGKGYEQYF. The CDR3 coding sequence is TGTGCCAGCAGTTACGCAGGGAAAGGTTACGAGCAGTACTTC. The chain uses TRBV6-5 and TRBJ2-7; weak D call: TRBD1 (5 bases). Trimming removed 2 bases from V and 4 bases from J, with 12 bases in between. The CDR3 is made up of 14 amino acids. CDR1 is MNHEY and CDR2 is SVGAGI in the germline V gene.

V usage is TRBV10-3 and J usage is TRBJ1-1, with 10 bases fitting TRBD1. Germline-derived CDR1 and CDR2 are ENHRY and SYGVKD. There are 14 residues in the CDR3. V lost 7 bases, J lost 2 bases, and 4 bases stayed unmatched. For the CDR3, the DNA is TGTGCCATCAACGACAGGGGGCTTAACACTGAAGCTTTCTTT. Translation gives CAINDRGLNTEAFF.

This chain connects TRBV5-1 to TRBJ2-3; TRBD1 matches 11 bases. Germline CDR1 reads SGHRS; CDR2 reads YFSETQ. Trimming took 4 bases from V and 4 from J; bases not matched to a gene: 14. The CDR3 is 18 amino acids. The CDR3 is CASSGNRDRGARSDTQYF. The CDR3, as DNA: TGCGCCAGCAGCGGGAACCGGGACAGGGGGGCGCGGTCAGATACGCAGTATTTT.

The chain has TRBV5-5 and TRBJ2-7, with 7 bases that match TRBD1. Trimming cost V 4 bases and J 3 bases; bases outside gene matches: 4. The CDR3 sequence is 13 residues long. Germline CDR1 SGHKS, CDR2 YYEKEE (reference sequence). The CDR3 DNA is TGTGCCAGCAGCAGGGACAGCCTCTACGAGCAGTACTTC. This sequence encodes CASSRDSLYEQYF.

The chain employs TRBV5-6 and TRBJ2-5, with 8 nucleotides matching TRBD1. The trim removed 1 base at V and 9 bases at J, leaving 11 bases unmatched. Germline CDR1 is SGHDT and CDR2 is YYEEEE. The CDR3 sequence is 15 residues long. The CDR3 nucleotides read TGTGCCAGCAGCTTGAACAGGGGGAGGATGCGGGCCCAGTACTTC. It yields the protein CASSLNRGRMRAQYF.

The chain has TRBV4-2 and TRBJ2-7; TRBD2 might be the D (5 bases). Trimming cost V 0 bases and J 3 bases, with 12 bases left between them. CDR1 and CDR2 from the germline V gene are LGHNA and YNFKEQ. CDR3 size: 15 residues. The CDR3 nucleotides are TGTGCCAGCAGCCAAGAGGTCGGGGAATTCTACGAGCAGTACTTC. It codes for CASSQEVGEFYEQYF.

The chain recombines TRBV25-1 with TRBJ1-2; D might be TRBD1 (6 bases). V gave up 1 base and J gave up 4 bases, with 16 bases separating them. CDR1 is MGHDK and CDR2 is SYGVNS in the germline V gene. CDR3 length: 16 residues. The CDR3 reads CASSEWGTRSSYGYTF. The CDR3 nucleotides read TGTGCCAGCAGTGAATGGGGGACAAGAAGCTCCTATGGCTACACCTTC.

This chain uses TRBV6-1 with TRBJ1-5; TRBD1 is a possible D gene (5 bases). The ends were cut back, 4 bases at V and 1 base at J, with 8 bases in the middle. This CDR3 has 14 residues. Looked up from germline, CDR1 is MNHNS and CDR2 is SASEGT. CDR3 amino acids: CASSVRGSNQPQHF. Written as DNA, the CDR3 is TGTGCCAGCAGTGTACGGGGGAGCAATCAGCCCCAGCATTTT.

The gene calls are TRBV4-1 and TRBJ2-1; 9 bases match TRBD2. The V gene end was trimmed by 0 bases and the J gene end by 0 bases; junction bases not matched to a gene: 9. Germline V gene data show CDR1 as MGHRA and CDR2 as YSYEKL. This CDR3 has 19 amino acids. The CDR3 region is CASSQEGRGGLSSYNEQFF. The CDR3, as DNA: TGCGCCAGCAGCCAAGAGGGGCGGGGGGGCCTCAGCTCCTACAATGAGCAGTTCTTC.

The chain carries TRBV28 and TRBJ2-7; 10 bases line up with TRBD2. J was trimmed by 2 bases and V by 5 bases; bases with no gene match: 6. Per germline, CDR1 MDHEN and CDR2 SYDVKM. This CDR3 contains 15 residues. The CDR3: CASSTRTSGTYEQYF. CDR3 DNA sequence: TGTGCCAGCAGTACCAGGACTAGCGGTACCTACGAGCAGTACTTC.

In its sample, this clone ranks as medium-sized (0.01 to 0.1%). The chain uses TRBV20-1 and TRBJ1-1; D ambiguous. Germline V gene lookup returns CDR1 DFQATT and CDR2 SNEGSKA (reference sequence). This CDR3 has 11 amino acids. The ends were cut back, 5 bases at V and 7 bases at J, with 11 bases in the middle. DNA of the CDR3: TGCAGTGCTCCTGGCCCGCTTGAAGCTTTCTTT. Protein product: CSAPGPLEAFF.

The gene calls are TRBV30 and TRBJ2-1, with unresolved D. The CDR3 runs to 13 residues. V lost 2 bases and J lost 3, with 8 bases in between. In germline, CDR1 is GTSNPN, CDR2 SVGIG (reference sequence). CDR3 DNA sequence: TGTGCCTGGAGTACGTTAGACTACAATGAGCAGTTCTTC. It encodes CAWSTLDYNEQFF.

The chain employs TRBV5-4 and TRBJ2-2; 7 bases fit TRBD1. The CDR3 length is 13 residues. Germline V gene data show CDR1 as SGHNT and CDR2 as YYREEE (reference sequence). V was pared by 7 bases and J by 1 base, with 1 base of the junction left unmatched. The CDR3 sequence: CASGQENTGELFF. CDR3 sequence (DNA): TGTGCCAGCGGACAGGAGAACACCGGGGAGCTGTTTTTT.

This clone was seen a single time. The chain uses TRBV9 and TRBJ2-1; TRBD2 aligns across 10 bases. Germline lookup yields CDR1 SGDLS and CDR2 YYNGEE. The junction had 4 bases not matched to a gene; V was cut back by 0 bases and J by 4 bases. The CDR3 length is 16 residues. This CDR3 is CASSVVVAGGYNEQFF. The CDR3 DNA follows: TGTGCCAGCAGCGTAGTGGTAGCGGGGGGATACAATGAGCAGTTCTTC.

The gene calls are TRBV10-2 and TRBJ1-2, with D possibly being TRBD1 (6 bases). CDR1 and CDR2 (germline): WSHSY, SAAADI. Trimming removed 1 base at V and 4 bases at J, with 16 bases between. The CDR3 loop spans 16 amino acids. This CDR3 reads CASSELKGVGVYGYTF. The CDR3 nucleotides read TGCGCCAGCAGTGAGTTGAAGGGGGTAGGAGTCTATGGCTACACCTTC.

V gene TRBV5-5 combines with J gene TRBJ1-3; D call uncertain. The germline V gene encodes CDR1 SGHKS and CDR2 YYEKEE (reference sequence). The V end lost 2 bases, the J end lost 0 bases, and 6 bases lay between the germline ends. The CDR3 spans 14 residues. CDR3 nucleotides: TGTGCCAGCAGCTTCCTAAACTCTGGAAACACCATATATTTT. Its translation is CASSFLNSGNTIYF.

The rearrangement links TRBV2 to TRBJ1-1; 9 bases map to TRBD1. V shed 5 bases, J shed 1 base, and the junction held 5 bases outside the gene matches. CDR1 is SNHLY and CDR2 is FYNNEI in the germline V gene. The CDR3 runs 15 residues. CDR3 nucleotides: TGTGCCAGCAGTCTACAGGGACAGGGGAACACTGAAGCTTTCTTT. Protein: CASSLQGQGNTEAFF.

The chain uses TRBV11-2 and TRBJ2-5; 14 bases line up with TRBD2. The V gene's germline CDR1 is SGHAT and CDR2 FQNNGV. V dropped 0 bases and J dropped 0; count of bases not matched to a gene: 9. The CDR3 totals 20 residues. The chain's CDR3 is CASSLDPGLAGEPYQETQYF. The DNA of the CDR3 is TGTGCCAGCAGCTTAGATCCGGGACTAGCGGGGGAGCCGTACCAAGAGACCCAGTACTTC.

The chain carries TRBV19 and TRBJ2-5; 9 bases fit TRBD1. Trimming removed 5 bases from V and 5 bases from J; junction bases left unmatched: 6. CDR3 length equals 14 residues. Germline CDR1 reads LNHDA; CDR2 reads SQIVND (reference sequence). CDR3 residues: CASSDTGGWETQYF. CDR3 nucleotides: TGTGCCAGTAGTGATACAGGGGGCTGGGAGACCCAGTACTTC.

This clone was seen a handful of times. V gene TRBV7-2 combines with J gene TRBJ1-1; 8 nucleotides line up with TRBD1. The CDR3 totals 15 residues. With V trimmed by 8 bases and J by 0 bases, 8 bases remained unmatched. CDR1 is SGHTA and CDR2 is FQGNSA in the germline V gene. DNA of the CDR3: TGTGCCAGCCGCTCCGTGACAGGGGTGAACACTGAAGCTTTCTTT. Translated, it gives CASRSVTGVNTEAFF.

The gene calls are TRBV2 and TRBJ1-4; TRBD1 agrees at 9 bases. The V segment lost 6 bases and the J segment 7 bases; nucleotides outside the gene matches: 6. Germline V gene data show CDR1 as SNHLY and CDR2 as FYNNEI. This CDR3 region has 14 residues. This chain's CDR3 is CASRRTGEGEKLFF. CDR3 in DNA: TGTGCCAGCAGAAGGACAGGGGAGGGTGAAAAACTGTTTTTT.

The chain links TRBV5-6 to TRBJ2-5, with 13 bases aligning to TRBD2. Germline values: CDR1 SGHDT, CDR2 YYEEEE. The V gene end was trimmed by 4 bases and the J gene end by 2 bases; junction bases not matched to a gene: 2. The CDR3 has 15 amino acids. The CDR3 nucleotides read TGTGCCAGCAGCCGGGGACTAGCGGGGCAAGAGACCCAGTACTTC. The encoded protein is CASSRGLAGQETQYF.